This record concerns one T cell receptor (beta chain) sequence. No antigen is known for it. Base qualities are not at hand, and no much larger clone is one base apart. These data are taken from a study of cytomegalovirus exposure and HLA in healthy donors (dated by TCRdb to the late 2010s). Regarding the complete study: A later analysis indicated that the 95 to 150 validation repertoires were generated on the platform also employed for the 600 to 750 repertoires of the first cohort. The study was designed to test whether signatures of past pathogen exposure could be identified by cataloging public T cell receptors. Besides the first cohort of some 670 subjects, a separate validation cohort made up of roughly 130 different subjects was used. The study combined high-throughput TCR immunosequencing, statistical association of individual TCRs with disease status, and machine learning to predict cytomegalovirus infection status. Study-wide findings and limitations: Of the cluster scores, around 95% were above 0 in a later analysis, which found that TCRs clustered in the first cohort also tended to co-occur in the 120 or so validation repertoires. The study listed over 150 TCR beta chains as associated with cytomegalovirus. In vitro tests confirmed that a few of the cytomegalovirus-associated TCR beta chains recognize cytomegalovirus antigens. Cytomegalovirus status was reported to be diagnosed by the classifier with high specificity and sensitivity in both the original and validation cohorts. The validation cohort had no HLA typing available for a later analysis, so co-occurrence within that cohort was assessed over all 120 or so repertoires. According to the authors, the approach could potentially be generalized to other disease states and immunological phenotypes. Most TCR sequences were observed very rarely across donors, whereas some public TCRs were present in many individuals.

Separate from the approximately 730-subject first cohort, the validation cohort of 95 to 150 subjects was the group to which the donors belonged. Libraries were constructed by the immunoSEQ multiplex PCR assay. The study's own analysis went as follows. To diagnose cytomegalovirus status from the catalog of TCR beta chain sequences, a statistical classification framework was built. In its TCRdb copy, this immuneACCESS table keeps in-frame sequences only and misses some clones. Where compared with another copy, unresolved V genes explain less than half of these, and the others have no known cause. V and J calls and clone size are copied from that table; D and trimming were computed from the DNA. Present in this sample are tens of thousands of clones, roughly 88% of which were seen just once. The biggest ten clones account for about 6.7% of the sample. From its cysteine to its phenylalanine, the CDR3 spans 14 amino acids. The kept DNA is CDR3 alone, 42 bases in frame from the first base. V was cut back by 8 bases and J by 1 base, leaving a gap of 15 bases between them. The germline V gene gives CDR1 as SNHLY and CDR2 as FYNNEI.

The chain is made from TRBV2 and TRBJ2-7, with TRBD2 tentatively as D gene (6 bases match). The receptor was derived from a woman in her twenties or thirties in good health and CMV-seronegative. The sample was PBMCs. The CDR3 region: CASYPGRESYEQYF. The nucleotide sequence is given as TGTGCCAGCTACCCCGGGAGAGAATCCTACGAGCAGTACTTC. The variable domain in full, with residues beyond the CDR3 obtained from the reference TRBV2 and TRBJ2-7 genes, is EPEVTQTPSHQVTQMGQEVILRCVPISNHLYFYWYRQILGQKVEFLVSFYNNEISEKSEIFDDQFSVERPDGSNFTLKIRSTKLEDSAMYFCASYPGRESYEQYFGPGTRLTVT.